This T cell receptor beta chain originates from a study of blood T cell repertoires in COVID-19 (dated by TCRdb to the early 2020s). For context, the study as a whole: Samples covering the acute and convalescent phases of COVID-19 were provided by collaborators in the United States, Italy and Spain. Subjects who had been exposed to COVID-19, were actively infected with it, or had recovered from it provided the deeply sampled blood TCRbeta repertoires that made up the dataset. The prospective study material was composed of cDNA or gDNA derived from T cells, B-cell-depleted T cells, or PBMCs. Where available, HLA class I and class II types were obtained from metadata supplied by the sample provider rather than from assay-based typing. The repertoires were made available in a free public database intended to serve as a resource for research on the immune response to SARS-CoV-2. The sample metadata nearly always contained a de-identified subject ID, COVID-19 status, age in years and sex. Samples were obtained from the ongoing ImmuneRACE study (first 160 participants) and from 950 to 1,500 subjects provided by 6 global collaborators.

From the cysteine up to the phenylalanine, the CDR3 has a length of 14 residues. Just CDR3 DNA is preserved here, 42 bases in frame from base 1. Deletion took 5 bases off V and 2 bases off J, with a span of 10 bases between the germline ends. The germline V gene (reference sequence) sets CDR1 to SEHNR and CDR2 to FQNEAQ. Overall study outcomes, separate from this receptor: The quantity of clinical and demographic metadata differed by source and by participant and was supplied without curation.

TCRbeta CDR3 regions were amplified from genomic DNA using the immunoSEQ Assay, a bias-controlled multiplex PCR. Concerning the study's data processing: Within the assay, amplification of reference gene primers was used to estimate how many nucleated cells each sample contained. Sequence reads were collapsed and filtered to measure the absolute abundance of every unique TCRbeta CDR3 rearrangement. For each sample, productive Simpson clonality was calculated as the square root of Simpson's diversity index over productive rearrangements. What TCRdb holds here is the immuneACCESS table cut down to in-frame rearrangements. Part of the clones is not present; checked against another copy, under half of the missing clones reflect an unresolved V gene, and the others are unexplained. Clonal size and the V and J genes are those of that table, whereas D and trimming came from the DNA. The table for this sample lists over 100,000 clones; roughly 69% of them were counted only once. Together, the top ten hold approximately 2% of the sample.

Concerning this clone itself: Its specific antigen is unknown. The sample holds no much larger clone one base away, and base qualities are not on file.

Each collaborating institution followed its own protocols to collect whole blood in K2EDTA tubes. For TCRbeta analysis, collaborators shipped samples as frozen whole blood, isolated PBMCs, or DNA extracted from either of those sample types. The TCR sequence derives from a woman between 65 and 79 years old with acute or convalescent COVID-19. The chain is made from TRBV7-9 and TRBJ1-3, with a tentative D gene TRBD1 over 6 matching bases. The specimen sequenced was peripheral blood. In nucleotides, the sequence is TGTGCCAGCAGCCTTCCAGGGGCTGGAAACACCATATATTTT. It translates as CASSLPGAGNTIYF.